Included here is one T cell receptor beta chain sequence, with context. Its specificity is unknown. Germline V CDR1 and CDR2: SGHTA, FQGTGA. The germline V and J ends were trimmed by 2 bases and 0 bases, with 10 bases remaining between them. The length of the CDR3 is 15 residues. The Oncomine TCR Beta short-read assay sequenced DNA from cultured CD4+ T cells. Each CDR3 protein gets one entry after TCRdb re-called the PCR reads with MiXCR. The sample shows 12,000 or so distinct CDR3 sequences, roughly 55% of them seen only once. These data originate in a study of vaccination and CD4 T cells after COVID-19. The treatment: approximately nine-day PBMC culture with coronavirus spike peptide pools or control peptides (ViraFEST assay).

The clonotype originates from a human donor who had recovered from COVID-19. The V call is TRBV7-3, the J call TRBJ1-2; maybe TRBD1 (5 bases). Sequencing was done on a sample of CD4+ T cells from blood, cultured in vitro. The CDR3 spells CASSLSGAANYGYTF. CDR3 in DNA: TGTGCCAGCAGCTTATCCGGGGCGGCTAACTATGGCTACACCTTC.